The entry that follows covers one T cell receptor beta chain sequence. These data originate in a study of blood T cell repertoires in COVID-19. Study-wide background: T cells, B-cell-depleted T cells, or PBMCs supplied cDNA or gDNA.

Libraries were prepared by immunoSEQ multiplex PCR; TCRdb keeps only in-frame clonotypes and omits some of them. The data hold approximately 270,000 clones, with 86% observed a single time. The germline V gene encodes CDR1 GTSNPN and CDR2 SVGIG (reference sequence). V dropped 1 base and J dropped 10; count of bases not matched to a gene: 6. The CDR3 covers 14 residues. This clonotype was sampled from a man aged 40-50 years who had recovered from COVID-19. The source material was PBMCs or T cells enriched from blood (not recorded which). This sequence joins TRBV30 and TRBJ1-6; TRBD1 matches at 8 bases. CDR3: CAWSATGGGSPLHF. The CDR3 nucleotides are TGTGCCTGGAGTGCCACAGGGGGAGGATCACCCCTCCACTTT.